Presented here are 30 T cell receptor beta chains from one specimen sequenced in a study of blood T cell repertoires in COVID-19. Data came from immunoSEQ multiplex PCR; TCRdb stores just in-frame clones and leaves some out. The table includes some 200,000 clones, approximately 87% detected once. The sequenced material came from peripheral blood. Receptor source: a woman in her 70s with acute or convalescent COVID-19.

The V call is TRBV6-4, the J call TRBJ2-6; D uncertain. The CDR3 totals 14 residues. Trimming stripped 5 bases from V and 1 base from J, with 6 bases between. In germline, CDR1 is MRHNA, CDR2 SNTAGT. For the CDR3, the DNA is TGTGCCAGCAGTTTAATATCTGGGGCCAACGTCCTGACTTTC. Translating gives CASSLISGANVLTF.

The V and J genes are TRBV5-1 and TRBJ2-4; 8 nucleotides align to TRBD2. The germline V gene encodes CDR1 SGHRS and CDR2 YFSETQ. The V segment lost 3 bases and the J segment 4 bases; nucleotides outside the gene matches: 9. The CDR3 covers 16 residues. The DNA for the CDR3 is TGCGCCAGCAGCTGGGCCGGGACTAGAGCTAAAAACATTCAGTACTTC. Amino acids: CASSWAGTRAKNIQYF.

The chain recombines TRBV6-5 with TRBJ1-6; no definite D call. Trimming took off 2 bases at V and 6 bases at J, with 11 bases between the two ends. This CDR3 contains 15 residues. Per the germline V gene, CDR1 is MNHEY and CDR2 is SVGAGI. The DNA for the CDR3 is TGTGCCAGCAGTTACGTCGTGCAGGTTAATTCACCCCTCCACTTT. The encoded protein is CASSYVVQVNSPLHF.

The CDR3 DNA reads as TGCGCCAGCAGCTTGGCCTCTGGCATTGTGAACACTGAAGCTTTCTTT. It translates to CASSLASGIVNTEAFF. V gene TRBV5-1 combines with J gene TRBJ1-1; no clear D. Trimming took 0 bases from V and 0 from J, leaving 12 bases between them. Germline loops: CDR1 SGHRS, CDR2 YFSETQ. CDR3 size: 16 residues.

The chain has TRBV10-2 and TRBJ1-2; D is possibly TRBD1 (5 bases). The CDR3 loop spans 18 amino acids. Trimming pared 0 bases from V and 0 bases from J, leaving 17 bases between. Germline CDR1 reads WSHSY; CDR2 reads SAAADI. CDR3 loop: CASSESGGIPLANYGYTF. The DNA of the CDR3 is TGCGCCAGCAGTGAGTCGGGGGGAATTCCTTTGGCTAACTATGGCTACACCTTC.

The chain is built from TRBV2 and TRBJ1-1, with 7 bases identical to TRBD1. V gave up 6 bases and J gave up 0 bases; unmatched junction bases: 7. CDR1 and CDR2 from the germline V gene are SNHLY and FYNNEI. CDR3 length: 15 residues. In nucleotides, the CDR3 is TGTGCCAGCAGAAGGGACAGACTTATGAACACTGAAGCTTTCTTT. Its translation is CASRRDRLMNTEAFF.

The chain carries TRBV5-1 and TRBJ2-2, with 7 bases fitting TRBD2. V shed 2 bases and J 5 bases; nucleotides not matched to a gene: 6. Germline-derived CDR1 and CDR2 are SGHRS and YFSETQ. CDR3 length equals 15 residues. The CDR3 bases are TGCGCCAGCAGCTTTTTAGCGGGTACAACCGGGGAGCTGTTTTTT. Its protein is CASSFLAGTTGELFF.

The V gene is TRBV24-1, the J gene TRBJ2-5; 7 bases agree with TRBD1. Germline loops: CDR1 KGHDR, CDR2 SFDVKD. V shed 4 bases, J shed 3 bases, and the junction held 10 bases outside the gene matches. This CDR3 is 16 amino acids long. In DNA form, the CDR3 reads TGTGCCACCAGTGACCTGGGTAGGACAGGAAAAGAGACCCAGTACTTC. Protein: CATSDLGRTGKETQYF.

This chain connects TRBV12-3 or TRBV12-4 to TRBJ2-3; TRBD2 matches at 8 bases. This CDR3 region has 13 residues. Trimming cost V 2 bases and J 5 bases; bases outside gene matches: 0. The CDR3: CASSLSGRDTQYF. As DNA, the CDR3 is TGTGCCAGCAGTTTAAGCGGGAGAGATACGCAGTATTTT.

The chain couples TRBV7-9 to TRBJ2-7; 12 bases are a match to TRBD2. The CDR3 runs to 15 residues. CDR1 and CDR2 (germline): SEHNR, FQNEAQ (reference sequence). With 5 bases clipped from V and 6 bases from J, the junction kept 8 bases outside the gene matches. The CDR3 region is CASSKTSGSHSEQYF. The CDR3, as DNA: TGTGCCAGCAGCAAGACTAGCGGGAGTCATTCCGAGCAGTACTTC. Drawing the rest from reference TRBV7-9 and TRBJ2-7, the complete variable domain is DTGVSQNPRHKITKRGQNVTFRCDPISEHNRLYWYRQTLGQGPEFLTYFQNEAQLEKSRLLSDRFSAERPKGSFSTLEIQRTEQGDSAMYLCASSKTSGSHSEQYFGPGTRLTVT.

The sample holds a few counts of this clone. This chain connects TRBV5-1 to TRBJ2-2; possible D gene TRBD2, 5 bases. Germline values: CDR1 SGHRS, CDR2 YFSETQ. The CDR3 has 15 amino acids. V lost 0 bases and J 4 bases, leaving 10 bases between the germline ends. CDR3 sequence (DNA): TGCGCCAGCAGCTTGGGAGGGCCGGGCACCGGGGAGCTGTTTTTT. Translated, it gives CASSLGGPGTGELFF.

The rearrangement joins TRBV7-9 to TRBJ2-1, with 7 bases matching TRBD2. CDR3 length: 16 amino acids. CDR1 is SEHNR, CDR2 FQNEAQ, per germline (reference sequence). Losses at the gene ends were 4 bases for V and 0 bases for J; bases not matched to a gene: 6. The CDR3 DNA reads as TGTGCCAGCAGCTCGTTAGCGGGTAGCTCCTACAATGAGCAGTTCTTC. It translates to CASSSLAGSSYNEQFF.

This rearrangement joins TRBV2 to TRBJ1-6; 8 bases are shared with TRBD1. Per the germline V gene, CDR1 is SNHLY and CDR2 is FYNNEI. V lost 7 bases and J lost 9; bases outside the gene matches: 5. This CDR3 has 13 amino acids. CDR3 sequence reads: CASKGQGFSPLHF. The CDR3 DNA reads TGTGCCAGCAAAGGACAGGGCTTTTCACCCCTCCACTTT.

The V and J genes are TRBV5-5 and TRBJ2-7; no clear D. Trimming left V 3 bases short and J 2 bases short, with 15 bases between. The CDR3 loop spans 15 amino acids. The V gene's germline CDR1 is SGHKS and CDR2 YYEKEE (reference sequence). CDR3 protein: CASSSSGGLAYEQYF. The DNA for the CDR3 is TGTGCCAGCAGCTCGTCCGGCGGCCTAGCCTACGAGCAGTACTTC.

This clone was recorded a few times. The rearrangement links TRBV9 to TRBJ1-5; 7 bases match TRBD1. From germline, CDR1 is SGDLS and CDR2 YYNGEE. The J segment lost 7 bases and the V segment lost 5 bases, leaving 9 bases of the junction unmatched. The CDR3 has 14 amino acids. The CDR3 DNA sequence: TGTGCCAGCAGTGTCACAGGGGTGTGGCAGCCCCAGCATTTT. This codes for CASSVTGVWQPQHF.

The rearrangement uses TRBV7-2 and TRBJ1-2; 7 nucleotides match TRBD1. CDR1 and CDR2 from the germline V gene are SGHTA and FQGNSA. CDR3 length: 15 amino acids. V lost 4 bases to trimming and J lost 0 bases; unmatched junction nucleotides: 5. The CDR3 loop reads CASSWGDSPNYGYTF. The CDR3 DNA reads as TGTGCCAGCAGCTGGGGGGACAGTCCTAACTATGGCTACACCTTC. The variable domain in full, completed from reference TRBV7-2 and TRBJ1-2, reads GAGVSQSPSNKVTEKGKDVELRCDPISGHTALYWYRQSLGQGLEFLIYFQGNSAPDKSGLPSDRFSAERTGGSVSTLTIQRTQQEDSAVYLCASSWGDSPNYGYTFGSGTRLTVV.

The chain carries TRBV7-2 and TRBJ2-6; D is ambiguous. The V gene's germline CDR1 is SGHTA and CDR2 FQGNSA. Trimming took off 5 bases at V and 0 bases at J, with 8 bases between the two ends. The CDR3 is 15 amino acids. The CDR3 loop is CASSPVGSGANVLTF. CDR3 nucleotide sequence: TGTGCCAGCAGCCCGGTCGGCTCTGGGGCCAACGTCCTGACTTTC.

The chain is built from TRBV5-6 and TRBJ2-7; D is undetermined. The CDR3 contains 12 residues. The germline V gene encodes CDR1 SGHDT and CDR2 YYEEEE. V lost 2 bases to trimming and J lost 5 bases, with 8 bases between them. This CDR3 is CASSFSADEQYF. The CDR3 DNA reads as TGTGCCAGCAGCTTCAGCGCGGACGAGCAGTACTTC.

V gene TRBV6-6 combines with J gene TRBJ2-7, with 7 bases aligning to TRBD1. The V and J ends lost 6 bases and 7 bases, in that order; junction bases with no gene match: 9. The CDR3 runs 13 residues. Germline-derived CDR1 and CDR2 are MNHNY and SVGAGI (reference sequence). CDR3 coding DNA: TGTGCCAGCAGCCCACAGGGGCCATGGGAGCAGTACTTC. Translating gives CASSPQGPWEQYF.

V is TRBV18 and J is TRBJ2-3; 15 bases map to TRBD2. CDR3 length equals 23 residues. V shed 2 bases, J shed 3 bases, and the junction held 21 bases outside the gene matches. Germline values: CDR1 KGHSH, CDR2 LQKENI. CDR3 sequence (DNA): TGTGCCAGCTCACCAACCCCGGGTGAACTAACCCCCGGACTAGCGGGGGGGACAGATACGCAGTATTTT. Its protein product is CASSPTPGELTPGLAGGTDTQYF.

This sequence joins TRBV25-1 and TRBJ2-3; D perhaps matches TRBD2 (7 bases). Germline assignment: CDR1 MGHDK and CDR2 SYGVNS. This CDR3 contains 16 residues. V was shortened by 6 bases and J by 5 bases, with 21 bases between the two germline ends. CDR3 in DNA: TGTGCCAGCAGCGGGGGGCTAGCTGTCCTTGGAGATACGCAGTATTTT. It yields the protein CASSGGLAVLGDTQYF.

The DNA of the CDR3 is TGTGCCAGCAAAGGGGGCCGAATAGGAACCTCCTACGAGCAGTACTTC. Protein: CASKGGRIGTSYEQYF. J is TRBJ2-7 and V is TRBV28; 7 bases are shared with TRBD1. V lost 7 bases, J lost 0 bases, and 12 bases stayed unmatched. Germline values: CDR1 MDHEN, CDR2 SYDVKM. The CDR3 runs to 16 residues.

The V call is TRBV5-1, the J call TRBJ2-1; 11 bases agree with TRBD2. V lost 0 bases to trimming and J lost 4 bases; unmatched junction nucleotides: 3. In germline, CDR1 is SGHRS, CDR2 YFSETQ. The CDR3 consists of 16 residues. The CDR3 spells CASSLGASGGYNEQFF. The DNA for the CDR3 is TGCGCCAGCAGCTTGGGAGCTAGCGGGGGGTACAATGAGCAGTTCTTC.

Concerning this clone: Other DNA sequences in the sample encode the same CDR3. The V call is TRBV5-4, the J call TRBJ1-5; D perhaps matches TRBD1 (6 bases). This CDR3 spans 13 amino acids. The V and J ends lost 0 bases and 7 bases respectively, with 8 bases between them. Germline V CDR1 and CDR2: SGHNT, YYREEE (reference sequence). CDR3 sequence reads: CASSLDRDQPQHF. CDR3 DNA: TGTGCCAGCAGCTTGGACAGGGACCAGCCCCAGCATTTT.

This clone was seen more than once but under ten times. The chain uses TRBV6-5 and TRBJ2-2; perhaps TRBD1 as D (6 bases). The CDR3 is made up of 15 amino acids. CDR1 MNHEY and CDR2 SVGAGI come from the germline V gene. The V and J ends lost 0 bases and 6 bases respectively, with 11 bases between them. This CDR3 is CASSYSNQGSGELFF. The CDR3 DNA follows: TGTGCCAGCAGTTACTCGAACCAGGGGTCCGGGGAGCTGTTTTTT.

In its sample, this clone was seen a few times. V is TRBV20-1 and J is TRBJ2-1; D gene unclear. V lost 3 bases and J 1 base, leaving 10 bases between the germline ends. The CDR3 loop spans 14 amino acids. Per germline, CDR1 DFQATT and CDR2 SNEGSKA (reference sequence). The DNA for the CDR3 is TGCAGTGCTAGTCTAAGACAATCCTACAATGAGCAGTTCTTC. Its protein product is CSASLRQSYNEQFF.

The chain has TRBV5-1 and TRBJ2-2; 8 bases are a match to TRBD1. Germline CDR1 reads SGHRS; CDR2 reads YFSETQ. With V trimmed by 1 base and J by 4 bases, 6 bases remained unmatched. There are 16 residues in the CDR3. The CDR3 sequence is CASSLTRGTGTGELFF. As DNA, the CDR3 is TGCGCCAGCAGCTTGACTCGGGGGACAGGCACCGGGGAGCTGTTTTTT.

The chain recombines TRBV2 with TRBJ1-5, with D possibly TRBD1 on 5 matching bases. Germline CDR1 and CDR2: SNHLY and FYNNEI. V shed 2 bases and J shed 4 bases, with 9 bases lying between them. The CDR3 totals 14 residues. The CDR3 DNA follows: TGTGCCAGCAGTGAAAGGGCAGGGAATCAGCCCCAGCATTTT. Translation: CASSERAGNQPQHF.

This chain links TRBV6-6 with TRBJ2-3, with 8 bases identical to TRBD2. Germline V gives CDR1 MNHNY, CDR2 SVGAGI (reference sequence). The V gene end was trimmed by 5 bases and the J gene end by 4 bases; junction bases not matched to a gene: 8. The length of the CDR3 is 15 residues. The CDR3 DNA reads as TGTGCCAGCAGTCAAAGCGGGGGTGGTGCAGATACGCAGTATTTT. It specifies CASSQSGGGADTQYF.

This clone has just a few counts. This chain uses TRBV27 with TRBJ2-7; D is undetermined. Germline CDR1 reads MNHEY; CDR2 reads SMNVEV (reference sequence). CDR3 length: 12 amino acids. Trimming stripped 8 bases from V and 3 bases from J, with 11 bases between. Written as DNA, the CDR3 is TGTGCCAGCGCCCGAACCAGCTACGAGCAGTACTTC. It yields the protein CASARTSYEQYF.